These 6 T cell receptor beta chains were all obtained from the same sample, sequenced in a study of siplizumab effects on memory and regulatory T cells (dated by TCRdb to about 2019). The library was obtained by the immunoSEQ multiplex PCR assay. The table comes from immuneACCESS by way of TCRdb, which keeps in-frame sequences with V and J called. Part of the clones is missing from these tables; in studies checked, under half for an unresolved V gene and the rest for unknown reasons. This sample has roughly 50,000 clones in its table, and 93% of those were observed once. More than 15% of the sample is taken by the ten largest. The sample was CD8+ T cells sorted from blood. Receptors originate from a human donor in good health.

The chain has TRBV5-4 and TRBJ2-2, with D maybe TRBD1 (6 bases). Trimming pared 2 bases from V and 4 bases from J, leaving 15 bases between. The CDR3 consists of 16 residues. Germline-derived CDR1 and CDR2 are SGHNT and YYREEE (reference sequence). CDR3 nucleotide sequence: TGTGCCAGCAGCTTCAGGGTAATCAGGGGCACCGGGGAGCTGTTTTTT. Translated: CASSFRVIRGTGELFF.

This chain uses TRBV9 with TRBJ2-5; D is unresolved. The CDR3 loop spans 16 amino acids. The V end lost 2 bases, the J end lost 1 base, and 15 bases lay between the germline ends. CDR1 and CDR2 (germline): SGDLS, YYNGEE. The CDR3 spells CASSVGIVGGQETQYF. The DNA for the CDR3 is TGTGCCAGCAGCGTGGGTATTGTGGGCGGCCAAGAGACCCAGTACTTC. The complete variable domain, with remaining parts taken from reference TRBV9 and TRBJ2-5, reads DSGVTQTPKHLITATGQRVTLRCSPRSGDLSVYWYQQSLDQGLQFLIQYYNGEERAKGNILERFSAQQFPDLHSELNLSSLELGDSALYFCASSVGIVGGQETQYFGPGTRLLVL.

This rearrangement joins TRBV15 to TRBJ1-5; maybe TRBD1 (6 bases). Germline values: CDR1 LNHNV, CDR2 YYDKDF (reference sequence). The CDR3 length is 15 residues. V was clipped by 2 bases and J by 3 bases, with 11 bases between them. The CDR3 coding sequence is TGTGCCACCAGCAGATTACAGGGATTCAATCAGCCCCAGCATTTT. Protein product: CATSRLQGFNQPQHF.

This clone appeared a single time. The chain has TRBV4-1 and TRBJ2-7; 8 nucleotides line up with TRBD2. The CDR3 runs 17 residues. Trimming took 4 bases from V and 2 from J; bases not matched to a gene: 13. The germline V gene encodes CDR1 MGHRA and CDR2 YSYEKL. The chain's CDR3 is CASSPRGGPGNTYEQYF. CDR3 nucleotide sequence: TGCGCCAGCAGCCCACGGGGGGGACCGGGGAATACCTACGAGCAGTACTTC.

V usage is TRBV6-1 and J usage is TRBJ2-2; TRBD1 agrees at 11 bases. Trimming took 0 bases from V and 6 from J; bases not matched to a gene: 9. There are 18 residues in the CDR3. Looked up from germline, CDR1 is MNHNS and CDR2 is SASEGT. This CDR3 is CASSEAPGQGAGAGELFF. CDR3 nucleotides: TGTGCCAGCAGTGAAGCGCCCGGACAGGGGGCGGGGGCCGGGGAGCTGTTTTTT.

This sequence joins TRBV11-2 and TRBJ2-7; 7 bases map to TRBD1. Germline V gene sequence: CDR1 SGHAT, CDR2 FQNNGV. Unmatched junction bases numbered 5, after V lost 7 bases and J lost 2 bases. The CDR3 has 13 residues. As DNA, the CDR3 is TGTGCCAGCACCCTTAGGGGGCCCTACGAGCAGTACTTC. Its translation: CASTLRGPYEQYF.